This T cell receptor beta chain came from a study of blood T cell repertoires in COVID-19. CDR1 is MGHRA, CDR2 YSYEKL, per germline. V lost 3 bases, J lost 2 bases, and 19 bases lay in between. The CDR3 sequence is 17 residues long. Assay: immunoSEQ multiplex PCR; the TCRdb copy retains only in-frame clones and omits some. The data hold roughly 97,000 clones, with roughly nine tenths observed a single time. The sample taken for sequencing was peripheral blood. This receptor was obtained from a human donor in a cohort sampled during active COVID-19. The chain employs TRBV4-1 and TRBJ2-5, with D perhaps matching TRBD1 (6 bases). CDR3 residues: CASSQTHRVVGQETQYF. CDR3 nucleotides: TGCGCCAGCAGCCAGACGCACAGGGTAGTGGGACAAGAGACCCAGTACTTC.